This T cell receptor beta chain appears in the sequencing data of a study of identifying expanded T cells in peripheral blood. Broader study findings: Roughly two-week clone count variance significantly increased as total template count grew. Over around two and four weeks, about 16 and 19 clones changed, versus around 1.2 between replicates.

Points on this clone: Its antigen is undetermined.

During the collection period, no donor immune events like infections were recorded. Germline loops: CDR1 SGHAT, CDR2 FQNNGV. Trimming removed 0 bases at V and 2 bases at J, with 5 bases between. The CDR3 is 13 amino acids. TCRdb's copy holds only in-frame clones and misses some; the assay was immunoSEQ multiplex PCR. The table includes around 90,000 clones, 88% detected once. The specimen was blood. The clonotype was recovered from a person aged 18-70 years in good health. This chain connects TRBV11-2 to TRBJ2-7; D gene unclear. The CDR3 reads CASSLDTTYEQYF. In nucleotides, the CDR3 is TGTGCCAGCAGCTTAGATACCACCTACGAGCAGTACTTC.